The T cell receptor (beta chain) under discussion was sequenced for a study of T cell repertoires in ileal Crohn's disease. Data came from immunoSEQ multiplex PCR; TCRdb stores just in-frame clones and leaves some out. This table has around 17,000 clones, about 86% appearing once. V was pared by 4 bases and J by 1 base, with 4 bases of the junction left unmatched. The CDR3 has 15 residues. Germline V gene sequence: CDR1 MGHRA, CDR2 YSYEKL. The origin of this receptor is an adult with Crohn's disease. The chain is built from TRBV4-1 and TRBJ2-1; 7 nucleotides align to TRBD1. The specimen was ileal tissue. CDR3: CASSPGQESYNEQFF. The CDR3 DNA is TGCGCCAGCAGCCCAGGACAGGAGTCCTACAATGAGCAGTTCTTC.